The table lists the clone carrying this T cell receptor (beta chain) with a few counts. This sample stems from a study of CD8 T cells in ankylosing spondylitis. This CDR3 contains 17 residues. J gave up 4 bases and V 0 bases, and 8 bases lay outside the gene matches. CDR1 is LGHDT and CDR2 is YNNKEL in the germline V gene (reference sequence). TCRdb fed the 5' RACE reads into MiXCR, producing one record per CDR3 protein. Among roughly 150,000 distinct CDR3 sequences, about a third were seen once, and the ten largest hold about 6.3%. The origin of this receptor is a male donor with ankylosing spondylitis. What was sequenced was synovial fluid, either unsorted or a sorted T cell fraction (not recorded which). The rearrangement joins TRBV3-1 to TRBJ2-5; 10 bases map to TRBD2. The CDR3 here is CASSQELGTSVGETQYF. CDR3 coding DNA: TGTGCCAGCAGCCAAGAACTCGGGACTAGCGTAGGAGAGACCCAGTACTTC.